This T cell receptor beta chain was recorded in a study of blood T cells in healthy people across ages. General study findings and limits: Getting older went along with TCR beta diversity per million T cells dropping roughly linearly.

Comment on this clonotype: The target antigen is unknown.

The V gene end was trimmed by 2 bases and the J gene end by 0 bases; junction bases not matched to a gene: 10. The germline V gene has CDR1 SGHTA and CDR2 FQGTGA. The CDR3 length is 19 residues. It was with a sample-barcoded 5' primer and a J-beta primer mix that a second PCR of about 6 to 12 cycles was run. A tag from a template-switch adaptor with 12 random nucleotides marked each cDNA molecule. In TCRdb, the 5' RACE reads were re-called with MiXCR into one record per CDR3 protein. The table has 700,000 to 1,000,000 distinct CDR3 sequences, about 42% seen once. The sample, about 9.2 milliliters of peripheral blood, was drawn from each donor.

Sample: blood. The rearrangement links TRBV7-3 to TRBJ2-1; TRBD2 agrees at 10 bases. This clonotype was obtained from a man aged 60-69 years in good health. The CDR3 DNA is TGTGCCAGCAGCTTAGTACGTCTAGCGGGGGCCAACTCCTACAATGAGCAGTTCTTC. The encoded protein is CASSLVRLAGANSYNEQFF.